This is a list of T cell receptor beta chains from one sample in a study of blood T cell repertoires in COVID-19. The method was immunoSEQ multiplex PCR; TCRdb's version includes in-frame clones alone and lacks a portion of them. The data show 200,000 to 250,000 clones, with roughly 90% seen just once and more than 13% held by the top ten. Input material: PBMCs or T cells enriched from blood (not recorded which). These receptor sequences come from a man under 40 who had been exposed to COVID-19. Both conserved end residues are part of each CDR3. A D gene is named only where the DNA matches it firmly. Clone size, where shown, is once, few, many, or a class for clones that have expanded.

TGTGCCAGCAGTTTATCCCAGGGGAGCACTGAAGCTTTCTTT	CASSLSQGSTEAFF	14	TRBV27	TRBJ1-1	NA	NA
TGTGCCAGCAGCCCTTGGGGGGGGCAAGAGACCCAGTACTTC	CASSPWGGQETQYF	14	TRBV11-2	TRBJ2-5	TRBD2	NA
TGTGCCAGCAGCATCGGGACAGGGGGTTTTTACGAGCAGTACTTC	CASSIGTGGFYEQYF	15	TRBV5-5	TRBJ2-7	TRBD1	NA
TGTGCCAGCAGCGTACAGACAGGGGGAGGGAACGAGCAGTACTTC	CASSVQTGGGNEQYF	15	TRBV9	TRBJ2-7	TRBD1	NA
TGTGCCAGTAGCCACGGCACTGAAGCTTTCTTT	CASSHGTEAFF	11	TRBV19	TRBJ1-1	NA	once
TGTGCCACCGGTACGGGGGCCGGGGAGCTGTTTTTT	CATGTGAGELFF	12	TRBV24-1	TRBJ2-2	NA	once
TGCGCCAGCAGCCGGGAGACCTTAGACAGGGTGGGCTACGAGCAGTACTTC	CASSRETLDRVGYEQYF	17	TRBV4-1	TRBJ2-7	TRBD1	NA
TGCGCCAGCAGCCTGGACAGGGTAGACACCGGGGAGCTGTTTTTT	CASSLDRVDTGELFF	15	TRBV5-1	TRBJ2-2	TRBD1	NA
TGCGCCAGCCGGGGGGACGACGGTCAGCCCCAGCATTTT	CASRGDDGQPQHF	13	TRBV5-1	TRBJ1-5	NA	NA
TGCGCCAGCAGCTTTCAGGGCGTCTTGGACTATGGCTACACCTTC	CASSFQGVLDYGYTF	15	TRBV5-1	TRBJ1-2	NA	NA
TGTGCCAGCAGCTTCTGGAGGGAGAGGGCTTTCTTT	CASSFWRERAFF	12	TRBV5-4	TRBJ1-1	NA	NA
TGTGCCAGTAGACCGACGGGACAGGGAATGAACACTGAAGCTTTCTTT	CASRPTGQGMNTEAFF	16	TRBV19	TRBJ1-1	TRBD1	NA
TGTGCCAGCAGTAGGACAGGGGACGGCTACACCTTC	CASSRTGDGYTF	12	TRBV6-5	TRBJ1-2	TRBD1	once
TGTGCCAGCAGCCCTCTCCCTAGCGGGGGGGCCAAAGATACGCAGTATTTT	CASSPLPSGGAKDTQYF	17	TRBV3-1/TRBV3-2	TRBJ2-3	TRBD2	NA
TGTGCCAGCAGCTTATTGGTGGGACAGGGATATAATTCACCCCTCCACTTT	CASSLLVGQGYNSPLHF	17	TRBV7-9	TRBJ1-6	TRBD1	NA
TGTGCCAGCAGTTCAGGGTTGGGGATTCCTGAAGCTTTCTTT	CASSSGLGIPEAFF	14	TRBV27	TRBJ1-1	NA	NA
TGTGCCAGCAGCTTAGACATGTCCTATAATTCACCCCTCCACTTT	CASSLDMSYNSPLHF	15	TRBV7-2	TRBJ1-6	NA	once
TGCGCCAGCAGCTTGGCCTCGACAGGGGGACCCTATGGCTACACCTTC	CASSLASTGGPYGYTF	16	TRBV5-1	TRBJ1-2	TRBD1	NA
TGTGCCAGCAGTCAGGACAGGGTCTATGGCTACACCTTC	CASSQDRVYGYTF	13	TRBV27	TRBJ1-2	TRBD1	NA
TGCGCCAGCAGCCCTGGGACAGCTAACTATGGCTACACCTTC	CASSPGTANYGYTF	14	TRBV5-1	TRBJ1-2	TRBD1	once
TGTGCCAGCAGCTTAGACAGGGCGTCTTCTAGCTACACCTTC	CASSLDRASSSYTF	14	TRBV11-2	TRBJ1-2	NA	few
TGTGCCAGCACCCCAGGACTCAGATTAACAGATACGCAGTATTTT	CASTPGLRLTDTQYF	15	TRBV3-1/TRBV3-2	TRBJ2-3	NA	NA
TGCGCCAGCAGCTTGGTGGCACTAGCTTCCTACAATGAGCAGTTCTTC	CASSLVALASYNEQFF	16	TRBV5-1	TRBJ2-1	NA	NA
TGTGCCAGCAGCTTAGGGGGACTAGCGGGGGACACAGATACGCAGTATTTT	CASSLGGLAGDTDTQYF	17	TRBV11-2	TRBJ2-3	TRBD2	NA
TGTGCCAGTAGTGGGGGGGACAGCACAGATACGCAGTATTTT	CASSGGDSTDTQYF	14	TRBV19	TRBJ2-3	TRBD2	once
TGTGCCAGCAGTTACTCTATAGGGGTCGATGGCTACACCTTC	CASSYSIGVDGYTF	14	TRBV6-5	TRBJ1-2	NA	NA
TGTGCCAGCAGACGCGGACAGGGGAACACTGAAGCTTTCTTT	CASRRGQGNTEAFF	14	TRBV7-9	TRBJ1-1	TRBD1	NA
TGTGCCAGCAGCTTAGGTCTAGCGGGGTGGACCAACCAAGAGACCCAGTACTTC	CASSLGLAGWTNQETQYF	18	TRBV11-2	TRBJ2-5	TRBD2	few
TGCGCCAGCAGCGACCAGCGGGGGGGCTCCTACAATGAGCAGTTCTTC	CASSDQRGGSYNEQFF	16	TRBV5-1	TRBJ2-1	TRBD2	NA
TGTGCCAGCAGCTTAGCGCTAGCGGAGGGAACCGGGGAGCTGTTTTTT	CASSLALAEGTGELFF	16	TRBV7-9	TRBJ2-2	TRBD2	NA
TGTGCCAGCAGCCCCGGACAGGGCTTCTATGGCTACACCTTC	CASSPGQGFYGYTF	14	TRBV5-6	TRBJ1-2	TRBD1	NA
TGTGCCAGCAGTGACTCTGCACAGCTATACACCTTC	CASSDSAQLYTF	12	TRBV6-4	TRBJ1-2	NA	NA
TGTGCCAGCAGCCAAGATTTGTACAGCCACAATGAAAAACTGTTTTTT	CASSQDLYSHNEKLFF	16	TRBV4-2	TRBJ1-4	NA	NA
TGCGCCAGCAGCTTGGATGCAGCGGGGGGATACAATGAGCAGTTCTTC	CASSLDAAGGYNEQFF	16	TRBV5-1	TRBJ2-1	TRBD2	NA
TGCGCCAGCAGCCAAGATAGGCAGGGTTGGGATGAGCAGTTCTTC	CASSQDRQGWDEQFF	15	TRBV4-3	TRBJ2-1	NA	NA
TGTGCCACCAGCAGAGATCCCGACTATTTCAATGAGCAGTTCTTC	CATSRDPDYFNEQFF	15	TRBV15	TRBJ2-1	NA	NA
TGCGCCAGCAGCCCCCCCAGTAGCCCGGCAAATGAGCAGTTCTTC	CASSPPSSPANEQFF	15	TRBV4-1	TRBJ2-1	NA	NA
TGTGCCAGTAGTTTCGAGAGGGGGAGGGATCAGCCCCAGCATTTT	CASSFERGRDQPQHF	15	TRBV19	TRBJ1-5	NA	NA
TGTGCCAGCAGTACGCCGGACAGGGGGCTTGGTGGCTACACCTTC	CASSTPDRGLGGYTF	15	TRBV6-5	TRBJ1-2	TRBD1	NA
TGTGCCAGCAGTCTCCGACAGTCTGGGGCCAACGTCCTGACTTTC	CASSLRQSGANVLTF	15	TRBV27	TRBJ2-6	NA	NA
TGCGCCAGCAGTGAGTCGAACGCAGCGGGGGGGCCCACCGGGGAGCTGTTTTTT	CASSESNAAGGPTGELFF	18	TRBV10-1	TRBJ2-2	TRBD2	NA
TGTGCCAGCAAAGGTGTAGGGGTCTCCTACGAGCAGTACTTC	CASKGVGVSYEQYF	14	TRBV27	TRBJ2-7	NA	once
TGTGCCAGCAGCCGGGGGGGCTCTGGCTACACCTTC	CASSRGGSGYTF	12	TRBV3-1/TRBV3-2	TRBJ1-2	NA	NA
TGTGCCAGCAGCTTCGGGACAGTCTATAATTCACCCCTCCACTTT	CASSFGTVYNSPLHF	15	TRBV5-6	TRBJ1-6	TRBD1	NA
TGCGCCAGCAGCCAAAATTCCCAGGCCCCCTACGAGCAGTACTTC	CASSQNSQAPYEQYF	15	TRBV4-1	TRBJ2-7	NA	NA
TGTGCCAGCAGTGACATCACGTCTATGAGCACAGATACGCAGTATTTT	CASSDITSMSTDTQYF	16	TRBV2	TRBJ2-3	NA	NA
TGTGCCGGAGCGGGGGGGCTGGCTGAAGCTTTCTTT	CAGAGGLAEAFF	12	TRBV2	TRBJ1-1	NA	NA
TGTGCCAGCAGCCCGGGACAGGGTAGAGCTTTCTTT	CASSPGQGRAFF	12	TRBV3-1/TRBV3-2	TRBJ1-1	TRBD1	NA
TGTGCCAGCACCCCGGGTTACGGAGGCAACACCATATATTTT	CASTPGYGGNTIYF	14	TRBV6-5	TRBJ1-3	NA	NA
TGTGCCATCAGTGCACTTTGGCGGGGGAACAATGAGCAGTTCTTC	CAISALWRGNNEQFF	15	TRBV10-3	TRBJ2-1	TRBD2	NA